Detailed here is one T cell receptor (beta chain). Its specificity is unknown. The data stem from a study of beta chain features in type 1 diabetes. Study results and caveats: Lower insertion and higher deletion counts appeared at VDJ junctions in type 1 diabetes patients. There was a moderate but significant shortening of TCRB CDR3s in all four CD4+ subsets of Type 1 diabetes patients.

What was sequenced were expressed TCRB transcripts, since all of the isolated RNA had been reverse transcribed. Assay: immunoSEQ multiplex PCR; the TCRdb copy retains only in-frame clones and omits some. The table lists 200,000 to 250,000 clones, about 10% of them singletons. The CDR3 loop spans 16 amino acids. Per germline, CDR1 SGHRS and CDR2 YFSETQ. Deletions cut 0 bases from V and 0 bases from J, with 12 bases between. This sequence originates from a woman aged 18-29 years in good health. This rearrangement joins TRBV5-1 to TRBJ1-2, with D perhaps TRBD1 (6 bases). Specimen: naive CD4+ T cells from blood. CDR3 in amino acids: CASSLAGDRSNYGYTF. The CDR3, as DNA: TGCGCCAGCAGCTTGGCAGGGGATAGGTCTAACTATGGCTACACCTTC. The variable domain in full, with the rest retrieved from reference TRBV5-1 and TRBJ1-2, is KAGVTQTPRYLIKTRGQQVTLSCSPISGHRSVSWYQQTPGQGLQFLFEYFSETQRNKGNFPGRFSGRQFSNSRSEMNVSTLELGDSALYLCASSLAGDRSNYGYTFGSGTRLTVV.